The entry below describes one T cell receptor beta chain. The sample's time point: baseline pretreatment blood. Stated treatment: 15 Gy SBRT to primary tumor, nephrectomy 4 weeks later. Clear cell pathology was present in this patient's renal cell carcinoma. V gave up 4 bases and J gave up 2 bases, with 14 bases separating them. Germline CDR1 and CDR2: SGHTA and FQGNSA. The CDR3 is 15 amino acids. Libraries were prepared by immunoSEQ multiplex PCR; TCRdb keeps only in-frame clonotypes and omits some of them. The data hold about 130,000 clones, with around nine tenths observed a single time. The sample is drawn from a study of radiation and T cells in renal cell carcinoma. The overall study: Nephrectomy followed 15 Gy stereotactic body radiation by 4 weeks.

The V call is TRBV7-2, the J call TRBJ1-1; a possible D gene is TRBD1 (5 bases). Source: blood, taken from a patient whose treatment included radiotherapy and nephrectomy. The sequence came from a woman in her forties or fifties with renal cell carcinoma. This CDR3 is CASSSQGARNTEAFF. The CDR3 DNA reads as TGTGCCAGCAGCTCCCAAGGGGCGCGTAACACTGAAGCTTTCTTT.